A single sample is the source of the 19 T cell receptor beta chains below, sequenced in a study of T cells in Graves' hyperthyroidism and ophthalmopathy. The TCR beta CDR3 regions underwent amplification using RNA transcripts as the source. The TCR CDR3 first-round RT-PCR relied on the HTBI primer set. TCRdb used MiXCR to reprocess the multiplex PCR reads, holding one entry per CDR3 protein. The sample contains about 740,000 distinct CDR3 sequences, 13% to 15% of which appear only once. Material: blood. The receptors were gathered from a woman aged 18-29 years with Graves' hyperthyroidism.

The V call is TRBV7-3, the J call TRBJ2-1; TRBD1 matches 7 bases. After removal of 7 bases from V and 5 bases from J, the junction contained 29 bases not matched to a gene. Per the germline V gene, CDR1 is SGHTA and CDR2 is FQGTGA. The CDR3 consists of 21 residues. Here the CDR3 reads CASNSRGGDREVRSSHNEQFF. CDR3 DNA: TGTGCCAGCAACTCCCGTGGAGGCGACAGGGAAGTTAGGTCATCCCACAATGAGCAGTTCTTC.

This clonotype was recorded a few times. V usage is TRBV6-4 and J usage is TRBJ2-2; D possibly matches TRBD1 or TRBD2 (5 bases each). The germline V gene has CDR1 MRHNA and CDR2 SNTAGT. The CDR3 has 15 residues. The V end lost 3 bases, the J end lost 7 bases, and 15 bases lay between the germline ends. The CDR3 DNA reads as TGTGCCAGCAGTGAGGGACCCGAGGGCGGCGGGGAGCTGTTTTTT. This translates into CASSEGPEGGGELFF.

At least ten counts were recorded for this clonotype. The chain's CDR3 is CASSTLLALSSYNEQFF. The CDR3 DNA follows: TGTGCCAGCAGCACCCTACTAGCGTTAAGCTCCTACAATGAGCAGTTCTTC. The chain employs TRBV13 and TRBJ2-1, with TRBD2 identical over 7 bases. The CDR3 is made up of 17 amino acids. The V segment lost 5 bases and the J segment 0 bases; nucleotides outside the gene matches: 10. Germline V CDR1 and CDR2: PRHDT, FYEKMQ (reference sequence). The full variable domain, with the rest looked up from reference TRBV13 and TRBJ2-1, is AAGVIQSPRHLIKEKRETATLKCYPIPRHDTVYWYQQGPGQDPQFLISFYEKMQSDKGSIPDRFSAQQFSDYHSELNMSSLELGDSALYFCASSTLLALSSYNEQFFGPGTRLTVL.

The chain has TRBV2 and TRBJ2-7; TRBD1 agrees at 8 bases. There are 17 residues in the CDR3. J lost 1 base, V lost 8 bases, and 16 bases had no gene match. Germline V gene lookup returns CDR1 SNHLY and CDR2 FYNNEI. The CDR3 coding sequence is TGTGCCAGCCAGGACAGGGCCCTAATAATGGGATCCTACGAGCAGTACTTC. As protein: CASQDRALIMGSYEQYF.

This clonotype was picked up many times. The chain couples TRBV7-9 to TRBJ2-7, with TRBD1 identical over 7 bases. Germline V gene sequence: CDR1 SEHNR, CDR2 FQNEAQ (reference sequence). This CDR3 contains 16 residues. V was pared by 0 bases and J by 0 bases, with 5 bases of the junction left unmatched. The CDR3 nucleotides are TGTGCCAGCAGCTTAGCGTTTCGGGACAGCTCCTACGAGCAGTACTTC. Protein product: CASSLAFRDSSYEQYF.

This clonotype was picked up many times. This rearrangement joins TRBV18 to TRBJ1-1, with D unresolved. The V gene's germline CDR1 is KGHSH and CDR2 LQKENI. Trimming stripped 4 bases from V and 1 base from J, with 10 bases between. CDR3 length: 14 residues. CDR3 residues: CASSQQEANTEAFF. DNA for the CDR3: TGTGCCAGCTCACAACAAGAGGCGAACACTGAAGCTTTCTTT.

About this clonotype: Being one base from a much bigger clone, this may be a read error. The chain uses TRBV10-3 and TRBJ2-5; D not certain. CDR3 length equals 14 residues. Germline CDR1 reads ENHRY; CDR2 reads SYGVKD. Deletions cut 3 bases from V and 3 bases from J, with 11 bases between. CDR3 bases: TGTGCCATCAGTGACACCCTTACCGAAGAGACCCAGTACTTC. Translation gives CAISDTLTEETQYF.

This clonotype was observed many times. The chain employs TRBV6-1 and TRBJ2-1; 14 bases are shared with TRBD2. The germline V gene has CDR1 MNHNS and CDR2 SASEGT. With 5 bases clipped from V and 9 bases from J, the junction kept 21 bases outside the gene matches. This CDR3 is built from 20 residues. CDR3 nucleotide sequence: TGTGCCAGCAGTTATAGGACCCCGGGACTAGCGGGAGTCGGTGCGAGTGAGCAGTTCTTC. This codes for CASSYRTPGLAGVGASEQFF.

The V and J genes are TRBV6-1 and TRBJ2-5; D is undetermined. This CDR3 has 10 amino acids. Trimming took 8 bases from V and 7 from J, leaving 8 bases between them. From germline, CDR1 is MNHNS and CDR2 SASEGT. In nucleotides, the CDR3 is TGTGCCAGCGGGGTGGGGACCCAGTACTTC. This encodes CASGVGTQYF.

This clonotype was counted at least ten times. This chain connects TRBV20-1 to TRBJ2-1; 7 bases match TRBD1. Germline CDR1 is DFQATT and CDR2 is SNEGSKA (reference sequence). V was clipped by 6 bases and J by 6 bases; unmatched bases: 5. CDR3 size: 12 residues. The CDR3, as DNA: TGCAGTGCCTGGGACAGCCCCAATGAGCAGTTCTTC. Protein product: CSAWDSPNEQFF.

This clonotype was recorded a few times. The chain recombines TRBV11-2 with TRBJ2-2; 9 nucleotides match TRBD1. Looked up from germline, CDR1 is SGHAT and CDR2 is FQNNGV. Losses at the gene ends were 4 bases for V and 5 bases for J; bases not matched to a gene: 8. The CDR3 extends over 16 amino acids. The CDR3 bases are TGTGCCAGCAGCTCCCTTCGGGACAGGGCAACCGGGGAGCTGTTTTTT. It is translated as CASSSLRDRATGELFF.

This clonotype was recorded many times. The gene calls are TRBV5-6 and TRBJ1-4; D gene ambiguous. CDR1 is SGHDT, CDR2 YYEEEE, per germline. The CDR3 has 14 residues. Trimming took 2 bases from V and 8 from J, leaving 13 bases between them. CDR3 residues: CASSLESVREKLFF. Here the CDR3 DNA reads TGTGCCAGCAGCTTAGAAAGTGTGAGAGAAAAACTGTTTTTT.

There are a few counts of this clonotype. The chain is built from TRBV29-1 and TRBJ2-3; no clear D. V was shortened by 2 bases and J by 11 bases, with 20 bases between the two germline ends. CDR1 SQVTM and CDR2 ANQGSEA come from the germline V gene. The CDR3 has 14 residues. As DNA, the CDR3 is TGCAGCGTTGAAAGGACGGCGCGAATCTTTGTGCAGTATTTT. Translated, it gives CSVERTARIFVQYF.

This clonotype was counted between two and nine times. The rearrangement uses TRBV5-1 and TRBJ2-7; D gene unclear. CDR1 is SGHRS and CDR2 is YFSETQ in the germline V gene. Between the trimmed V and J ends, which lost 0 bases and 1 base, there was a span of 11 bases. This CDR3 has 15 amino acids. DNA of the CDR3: TGCGCCAGCAGCTTGGCGGCTGGCAGATCCTACGAGCAGTACTTC. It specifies CASSLAAGRSYEQYF.

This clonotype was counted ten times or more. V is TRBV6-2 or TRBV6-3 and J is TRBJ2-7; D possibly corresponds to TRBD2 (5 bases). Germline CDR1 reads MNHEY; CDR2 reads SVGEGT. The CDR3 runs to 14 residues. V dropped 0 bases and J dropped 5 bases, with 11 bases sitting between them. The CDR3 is CASSYSRVLDEQYF. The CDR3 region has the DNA TGTGCCAGCAGTTACTCGAGGGTGCTAGACGAGCAGTACTTC.

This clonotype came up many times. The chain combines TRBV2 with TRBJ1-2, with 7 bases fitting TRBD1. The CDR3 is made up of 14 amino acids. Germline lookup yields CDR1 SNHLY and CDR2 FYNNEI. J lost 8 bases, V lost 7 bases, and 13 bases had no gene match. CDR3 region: CASNQGQASRGYTF. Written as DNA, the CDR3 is TGTGCCAGCAATCAAGGACAGGCATCGAGGGGCTACACCTTC.

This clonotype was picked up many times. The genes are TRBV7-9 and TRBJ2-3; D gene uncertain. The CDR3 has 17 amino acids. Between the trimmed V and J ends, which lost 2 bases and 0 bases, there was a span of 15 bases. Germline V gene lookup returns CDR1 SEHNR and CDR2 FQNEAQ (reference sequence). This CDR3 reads CASSLPRKGVSTDTQYF. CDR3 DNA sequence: TGTGCCAGCAGCTTACCCCGAAAGGGCGTTAGCACAGATACGCAGTATTTT.

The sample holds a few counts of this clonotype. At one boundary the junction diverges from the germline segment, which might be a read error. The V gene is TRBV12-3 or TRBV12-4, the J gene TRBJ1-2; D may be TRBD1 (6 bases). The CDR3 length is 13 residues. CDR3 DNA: TGTGCCAGCAGACGCCGGGACAACTCTGGCTACACCTTC. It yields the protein CASRRRDNSGYTF.

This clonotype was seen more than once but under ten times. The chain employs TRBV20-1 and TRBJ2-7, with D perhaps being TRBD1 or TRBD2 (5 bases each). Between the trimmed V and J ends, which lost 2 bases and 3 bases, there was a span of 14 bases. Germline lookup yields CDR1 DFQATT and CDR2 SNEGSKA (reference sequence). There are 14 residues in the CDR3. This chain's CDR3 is CSARRRDGYYEQYF. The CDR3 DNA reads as TGCAGTGCTAGAAGACGGGACGGATACTACGAGCAGTACTTC.